This T cell receptor (beta chain) was observed in a study of blood T cells in healthy people across ages. On the study more broadly: Template switching recovered approximately one barcoded beta molecule for every two T cells. Points from the study as a whole: No conclusive comparison of naive versus antigen-experienced cells was possible with unsorted PBMCs.

The use of a sample-barcoded 5' primer and a J-beta primer mix characterized a second PCR of about 6 to 12 cycles. Each cDNA molecule received a tag from a template-switch adaptor that had 12 random nucleotides. TCRdb redid the calling of the 5' RACE reads with MiXCR, one entry per CDR3 protein. The repertoire holds hundreds of thousands of distinct CDR3 sequences, with around 31% as singletons. Concerning this clonotype itself: Its antigen is unknown.

V lost 6 bases, J lost 4 bases, and 16 bases lay in between. This CDR3 has 16 residues. Germline assignment: CDR1 MNHEY and CDR2 SVGAGI. The receptor was derived from a woman of 80 years or more in good health. The rearrangement joins TRBV6-5 to TRBJ1-6; D may be TRBD1 (6 bases). The specimen was blood. This chain's CDR3 is CASRRDTDYYNSPLHF. The CDR3 DNA reads TGTGCCAGCAGGAGGGACACCGACTATTATAATTCACCCCTCCACTTT.